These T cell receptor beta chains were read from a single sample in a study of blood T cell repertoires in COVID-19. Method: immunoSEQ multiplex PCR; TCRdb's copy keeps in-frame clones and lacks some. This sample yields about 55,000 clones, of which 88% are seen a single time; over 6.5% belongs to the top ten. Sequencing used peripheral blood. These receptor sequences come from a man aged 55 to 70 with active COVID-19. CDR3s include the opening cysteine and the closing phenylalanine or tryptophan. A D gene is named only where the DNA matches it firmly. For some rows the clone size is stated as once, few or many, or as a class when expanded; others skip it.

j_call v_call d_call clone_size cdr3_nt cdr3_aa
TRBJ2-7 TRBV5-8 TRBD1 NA TGTGCCAGCATACACCGACAGGGGGTTTACGAGCAGTACTTC CASIHRQGVYEQYF
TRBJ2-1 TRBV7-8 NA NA TGTGCCAGCAGCCCGATCCAGGGCTCCTACAATGAGCAGTTCTTC CASSPIQGSYNEQFF
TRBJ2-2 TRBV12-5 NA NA TGTGCTAGTGGTTTGCAGGGGCACGGGGAGCTGTTTTTT CASGLQGHGELFF
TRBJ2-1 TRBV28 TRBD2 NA TGTGCCAGCAGTTCGGGGGGGCTCGACGAGCAGTTCTTC CASSSGGLDEQFF
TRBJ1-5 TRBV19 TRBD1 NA TGTGCCAGTAGTATACTAACAGGGGAAAATCAGCCCCAGCATTTT CASSILTGENQPQHF
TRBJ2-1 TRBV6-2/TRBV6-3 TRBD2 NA TGTGCCAGCAGTTTGGGACTAGTCAAGGGTGAGCAGTTCTTC CASSLGLVKGEQFF
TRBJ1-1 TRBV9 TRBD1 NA TGTGCCAGCAGCGTAGCACAGGGGATTAGAGCTTTCTTT CASSVAQGIRAFF
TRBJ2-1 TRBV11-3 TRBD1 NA TGTGCCAGCAGCGGACAGGGGAATGAGCAGTTCTTC CASSGQGNEQFF
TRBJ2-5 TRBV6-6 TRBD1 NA TGTGCCAGCAGTGCGACAGGGGGGGAGACCCAGTACTTC CASSATGGETQYF
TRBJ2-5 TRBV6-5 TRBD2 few TGTGCCAGCAGTTACAAGCGGGACTCCTTGGGGGAGACCCAGTACTTC CASSYKRDSLGETQYF
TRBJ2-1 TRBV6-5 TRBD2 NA TGTGCCAGCAGTTACTCGGGACTAAACAATGAGCAGTTCTTC CASSYSGLNNEQFF
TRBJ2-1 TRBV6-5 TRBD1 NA TGTGCCAGCAGTAGGGGGCTTTCCTACAATGAGCAGTTCTTC CASSRGLSYNEQFF
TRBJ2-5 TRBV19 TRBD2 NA TGTGCCAGTAGCAAACTAGCGGGGGAGGAGACCCAGTACTTC CASSKLAGEETQYF
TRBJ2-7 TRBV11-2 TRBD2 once TGTGCCAGCAACCCTGGGACTAGCGGACACGAGCAGTACTTC CASNPGTSGHEQYF
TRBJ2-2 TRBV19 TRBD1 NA TGTGCCAGTAGTATCCTATGGACAGGCACCGGGGAGCTGTTTTTT CASSILWTGTGELFF
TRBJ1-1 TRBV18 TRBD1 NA TGTGCCAGCTCAGCCACAGGGGGGAGCACTGAAGCTTTCTTT CASSATGGSTEAFF
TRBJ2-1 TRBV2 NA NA TGTGCCAGCAGTGAGGTGGGGAGCTCCTACAATGAGCAGTTCTTC CASSEVGSSYNEQFF
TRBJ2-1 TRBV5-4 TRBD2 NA TGTGCCAGCAGCAGTGGTGGCGGGGGAGGCGTGGAGCAGTTCTTC CASSSGGGGGVEQFF
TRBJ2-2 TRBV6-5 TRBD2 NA TGTGCCAGCAGTTCGCTAGCGGGAGCTCCCGGGGAGCTGTTTTTT CASSSLAGAPGELFF
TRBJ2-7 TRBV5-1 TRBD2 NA TGCGCCAGCAGCCCGTGGACTAGCGGGAGCTGGTACGAGCAGTACTTC CASSPWTSGSWYEQYF
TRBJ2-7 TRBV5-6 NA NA TGTGCCAGCAGCTTGATTGAGGAAGCGCAGTACTTC CASSLIEEAQYF
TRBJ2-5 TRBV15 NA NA TGTGCCACCAGGGCACCGGGGTTTGGGGAGACCCAGTACTTC CATRAPGFGETQYF
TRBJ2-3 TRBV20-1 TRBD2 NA TGCAGTGCTAGTACTAGCGTCTCAGATACGCAGTATTTT CSASTSVSDTQYF
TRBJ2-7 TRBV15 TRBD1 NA TGTGCCACCGGGACAGGGGATTCCTACGAGCAGTACTTC CATGTGDSYEQYF
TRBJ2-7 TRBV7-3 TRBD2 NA TGTGCCAGCAGCTTAGGCACGGGAGGGCCCTACGAGCAGTACTTC CASSLGTGGPYEQYF
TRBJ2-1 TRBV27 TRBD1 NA TGTGCCAGCAGTTCATTCACCCGGGACAGGGGTAATGAGCAGTTCTTC CASSSFTRDRGNEQFF
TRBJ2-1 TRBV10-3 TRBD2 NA TGTGCCATCAGTGGAGGGACTAGCGGGATTGATGAGCAGTTCTTC CAISGGTSGIDEQFF
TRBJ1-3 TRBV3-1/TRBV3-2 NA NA TGTGCCAGCAGCCAAGCCAGGGCAGACACCATATATTTT CASSQARADTIYF
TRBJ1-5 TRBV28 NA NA TGTGCCAGCATACCGGGATATAGCAATCAGCCCCAGCATTTT CASIPGYSNQPQHF
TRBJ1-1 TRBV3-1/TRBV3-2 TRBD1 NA TGTGCCAGCAGCCAAGAGGGGACAGCAATCACTGAAGCTTTCTTT CASSQEGTAITEAFF
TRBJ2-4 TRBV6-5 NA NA TGTGCCAGCAGGCCATTCGGGTCGAAGGACATTCAGTACTTC CASRPFGSKDIQYF
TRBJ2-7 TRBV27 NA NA TGTGCCAGCAGTTTATACCCCGGCGGACTCTACGAGCAGTACTTC CASSLYPGGLYEQYF
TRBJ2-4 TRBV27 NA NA TGTGCCAGCAGTCCCCCCCGGTGGGGCGGGGGCGCGACCAAAAACATTCAGTACTTC CASSPPRWGGGATKNIQYF
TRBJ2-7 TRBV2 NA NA TGTGCCACCAGTTCCGACACAGACTACGAGCAGTACTTC CATSSDTDYEQYF
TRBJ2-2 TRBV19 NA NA TGTGCCAGTATGGGCAGGGGCCACACCGGGGAGCTGTTTTTT CASMGRGHTGELFF
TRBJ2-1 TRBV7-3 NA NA TGTGCCAGCAGCTTAAAAGCGGGTGTTCCCTATGAGCAGTTCTTC CASSLKAGVPYEQFF
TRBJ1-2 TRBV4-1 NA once TGCGCCAGCAGCCAAGATCAGGGTAGAAATGGCTACACCTTC CASSQDQGRNGYTF
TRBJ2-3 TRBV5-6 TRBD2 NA TGTGCCAGCAGCTCGGGGGGGAGTACGCAGTATTTT CASSSGGSTQYF
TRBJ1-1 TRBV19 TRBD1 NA TGTGCCAGTATTTCCTTCGTGGGACAGACATTTACAACTATGAAAGACACTATGAACACTGAAGCTTTCTTT CASISFVGQTFTTMKDTMNTEAFF
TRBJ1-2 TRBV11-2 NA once TGTGCCAGCAGCTTAGGGGCGGGTTATGGCTACACCTTC CASSLGAGYGYTF
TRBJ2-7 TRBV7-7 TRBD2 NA TGTGCTAGCAGCCCAGGGACTAGCGGGAGCTACGAGCAGTACTTC CASSPGTSGSYEQYF
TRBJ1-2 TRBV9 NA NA TGTGCCAGCAGCGTGGGTCTTGGGCAAAACTATGGCTACACCTTC CASSVGLGQNYGYTF
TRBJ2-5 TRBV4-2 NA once TGTGCCAGCAGCCAAGATTACGGGAGCAACCTAGAGACCCAGTACTTC CASSQDYGSNLETQYF
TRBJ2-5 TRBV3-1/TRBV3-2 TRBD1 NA TGTGCCAGCAGGCGGACAGGTAAAGAGACCCAGTACTTC CASRRTGKETQYF
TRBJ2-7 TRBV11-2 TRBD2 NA TGTGCCAGCAGCTTAGGGCGAGCGGGAGGGGAGCAGTACTTC CASSLGRAGGEQYF
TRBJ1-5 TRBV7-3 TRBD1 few TGTGCCAGCAGAGTCCGGGACAGGCTAAATCAGCCCCAGCATTTT CASRVRDRLNQPQHF
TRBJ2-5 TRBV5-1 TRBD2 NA TGCGCCAGCAGCTTGTACGGGGTAGCGGGGGGGCAAGAGACCCAGTACTTC CASSLYGVAGGQETQYF
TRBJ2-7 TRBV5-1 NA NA TGCGCCAGCAGCTTTTCCAGGAAGGGGGTTAACGAGCAGTACTTC CASSFSRKGVNEQYF